These T cell receptor beta chains were read from a single sample in a study of blood T cells in healthy people across ages. TCRdb passed the 5' RACE reads through MiXCR, listing each CDR3 protein once. Among hundreds of thousands of distinct CDR3 sequences listed, 35% to 40% were seen once. Sequenced sample: blood. The receptors were gathered from a man younger than 30 in good health. Both conserved end residues are part of each CDR3. The D gene is left open where the match is weak. Not every row has a clone size; where given, it reads once, few, many or a size class.

J gene | V gene | clone size | D gene | CDR3 protein | CDR3 DNA
TRBJ2-1 | TRBV4-3 | - | - | CASSQEPGPYNEQFF | TGCGCCAGCAGCCAAGAACCCGGACCCTACAATGAGCAGTTCTTC
TRBJ2-3 | TRBV5-1 | few | - | CASRMMTPRITDTQYF | TGCGCCAGCAGGATGATGACTCCACGGATCACAGATACGCAGTATTTT
TRBJ2-1 | TRBV2 | few | - | CASRPALASNEQFF | TGTGCCAGCAGACCTGCACTAGCATCCAATGAGCAGTTCTTC
TRBJ1-1 | TRBV9 | - | - | CASSVSMGQATVNTGAFF | TGTGCCAGCAGCGTCTCGATGGGTCAAGCTACCGTGAACACTGGAGCTTTCTTT
TRBJ1-5 | TRBV7-2 | - | - | CASSLDTIRGNQPQHF | TGTGCCAGCAGCCTTGACACTATTCGTGGGAATCAGCCCCAGCATTTT
TRBJ2-2 | TRBV12-3/TRBV12-4 | few | - | CASSSGGGYGELFF | TGTGCCAGCAGCTCCGGCGGGGGCTACGGGGAGCTGTTTTTT
TRBJ1-1 | TRBV12-3/TRBV12-4 | once | TRBD1 | CASSPTGKAYTEAFF | TGTGCCAGCAGTCCGACAGGGAAAGCGTACACTGAAGCTTTCTTT
TRBJ2-1 | TRBV4-1 | - | - | CASSHPPGGITGDPYNEQFF | TGCGCCAGCAGCCATCCCCCCGGGGGCATAACGGGGGACCCCTACAATGAGCAGTTCTTC
TRBJ1-3 | TRBV2 | - | - | CACSRESGNTIYF | TGTGCCTGCAGTAGGGAATCTGGAAACACCATATATTTT
TRBJ2-1 | TRBV3-1 | - | - | CASSNPQGNEQFF | TGTGCCAGCAGCAACCCACAGGGAAATGAGCAGTTCTTC
TRBJ2-7 | TRBV9 | - | TRBD2 | CASSVEVSGGYNEQYF | TGTGCCAGCAGCGTAGAGGTTAGCGGGGGGTACAATGAGCAGTACTTC
TRBJ1-6 | TRBV4-3 | - | - | CASSQAGTNNSPLHF | TGCGCCAGCAGCCAGGCCGGGACAAATAATTCACCCCTCCACTTT
TRBJ1-5 | TRBV20-1 | once | - | CSARTGTTRPQHF | TGCAGTGCTAGAACGGGAACGACGCGGCCCCAGCATTTT
TRBJ1-1 | TRBV10-3 | - | TRBD1 | CATGGARGGEAFF | TGTGCCACAGGGGGGGCCCGGGGCGGGGAAGCTTTCTTT
TRBJ2-7 | TRBV7-9 | many | TRBD1 | CASSSRTGTNYEQYF | TGTGCCAGCAGCTCCAGGACAGGGACGAACTACGAGCAGTACTTC
TRBJ2-3 | TRBV7-2 | few | - | CASSFSGADTDTQYF | TGTGCCAGCAGCTTTTCGGGGGCCGACACAGATACGCAGTATTTT
TRBJ2-3 | TRBV4-3 | - | - | CANSQDSVVETPTDTQYF | TGCGCCAACAGCCAAGATTCGGTCGTCGAAACCCCCACAGATACGCAGTATTTT
TRBJ2-5 | TRBV7-2 | - | TRBD2 | CASSLPPGLAGETQYF | TGTGCCAGCAGCTTACCCCCGGGACTAGCGGGAGAGACCCAGTACTTC
TRBJ1-2 | TRBV14 | few | TRBD1 | CASAKNPGTGYGYTF | TGTGCCAGCGCGAAAAACCCGGGGACAGGGTATGGCTACACCTTC
TRBJ2-7 | TRBV20-1 | few | - | CSASTRNSYEQYF | TGCAGTGCCTCGACTCGGAACTCCTACGAGCAGTACTTC
TRBJ2-7 | TRBV12-3/TRBV12-4 | - | - | CASEYGRGRRGNEQYF | TGTGCCAGCGAGTATGGGAGGGGGCGCCGGGGCAATGAGCAGTACTTC
TRBJ2-3 | TRBV7-2 | - | TRBD2 | CASSLVAGGTQAQYF | TGTGCCAGCAGCTTAGTCGCGGGGGGGACGCAGGCGCAGTATTTT